This passage covers 17 T cell receptor beta chains from one sample sequenced in a study of regulatory and conventional T cells in RAG deficiency. The sorted conventional CD4+ T cells were CD25-low and CD127-high, with genomic DNA sequenced. This table comes from immunoSEQ multiplex PCR, and its TCRdb copy is limited to in-frame clones, with some not included. The profile covers more than 9,500 clones, with 90% to 95% appearing a single time and approximately 1.1% taken by the ten largest. These sequences were also reported in another study, on regulatory T cells. This second study says: Amplification used 52 TRBV primers and 13 TRBJ primers.

What was sequenced was CD4+ effector T cells sorted from blood. These receptors came from a human donor in good health.

V and J are TRBV6-1 and TRBJ2-7; D unresolved. Trimming pared 5 bases from V and 7 bases from J, leaving 9 bases between. Germline loops: CDR1 MNHNS, CDR2 SASEGT. CDR3 length: 11 amino acids. The CDR3 is CASSYLGEQYF. Written as DNA, the CDR3 is TGTGCCAGCAGTTACCTCGGGGAGCAGTACTTC.

The chain joins TRBV18 to TRBJ2-1, with D uncertain. Germline CDR1 reads KGHSH; CDR2 reads LQKENI. V was trimmed by 2 bases and J by 0 bases, leaving 8 bases between them. The CDR3 sequence is 15 residues long. As DNA, the CDR3 is TGTGCCAGCTCACCAACATCTAACTCCTACAATGAGCAGTTCTTC. Encoded protein: CASSPTSNSYNEQFF.

The gene calls are TRBV10-3 and TRBJ2-5; 8 bases align to TRBD2. The DNA end favors TRBJ2-7, so the J call may be wrong. Germline V gene sequence: CDR1 ENHRY, CDR2 SYGVKD. The CDR3 runs to 17 residues. The CDR3 spells CAISDTGGPVSLYEQYF. DNA of the CDR3: TGTGCCATCAGTGATACGGGGGGGCCGGTTTCCCTCTACGAGCAGTACTTC.

The chain links TRBV5-4 to TRBJ2-2; D call uncertain. Germline V gene data show CDR1 as SGHNT and CDR2 as YYREEE (reference sequence). CDR3 length equals 12 residues. V dropped 0 bases and J dropped 4 bases, with 1 base sitting between them. CDR3 region: CASSLATGELFF. For the CDR3, the DNA is TGTGCCAGCAGCTTGGCCACCGGGGAGCTGTTTTTT.

The rearrangement joins TRBV28 to TRBJ1-2; the match to TRBD1 covers 10 bases. Per the germline V gene, CDR1 is MDHEN and CDR2 is SYDVKM. J was trimmed by 7 bases and V by 5 bases; bases with no gene match: 7. This CDR3 is built from 14 residues. CDR3 DNA sequence: TGTGCCAGCAGTCCCGGGACAGGGGCACTTGGCTACACCTTC. Translation: CASSPGTGALGYTF.

The gene calls are TRBV11-2 and TRBJ1-2; possible D gene TRBD1, 6 bases. Germline CDR1 reads SGHAT; CDR2 reads FQNNGV. The length of the CDR3 is 14 residues. V dropped 0 bases and J dropped 4 bases, with 9 bases sitting between them. The DNA for the CDR3 is TGTGCCAGCAGCTTAGACGACAGGTTCTATGGCTACACCTTC. It specifies CASSLDDRFYGYTF.

The chain has TRBV5-1 and TRBJ1-1; maybe TRBD1 (6 bases). Germline CDR1 is SGHRS and CDR2 is YFSETQ. Trimming removed 0 bases at V and 8 bases at J, with 14 bases between. The CDR3 spans 14 residues. Written as DNA, the CDR3 is TGCGCCAGCAGCTTGGGTGCGCAGGGGTACGAAGCTTTCTTT. It encodes CASSLGAQGYEAFF.

The chain employs TRBV7-8 and TRBJ2-1; 7 bases align to TRBD2. This CDR3 is 18 amino acids long. The V and J ends lost 1 base and 0 bases, in that order; junction bases with no gene match: 9. Germline V gene lookup returns CDR1 SGHVS and CDR2 FQNEAQ. The CDR3 reads CASSLEVAGFSSYNEQFF. CDR3 nucleotides: TGTGCCAGCAGCTTAGAGGTAGCGGGCTTTAGCTCCTACAATGAGCAGTTCTTC.

The rearrangement links TRBV28 to TRBJ2-5; D is unclear. Matching the DNA end better, TRBJ2-7 makes the J call doubtful. CDR1 is MDHEN, CDR2 SYDVKM, per germline. CDR3 length equals 11 residues. CDR3 protein: CASSLAYEQYF. The CDR3 DNA is TGTGCCAGCAGTTTGGCCTACGAGCAGTACTTC.

The CDR3 spells CASSSRQGLNQPQHF. The CDR3 DNA reads as TGTGCCAGCAGTTCCCGACAGGGTCTCAATCAGCCCCAGCATTTT. The genes are TRBV6-5 and TRBJ1-5; 7 nucleotides line up with TRBD1. Trimming took 4 bases from V and 3 from J; bases not matched to a gene: 6. Germline CDR1 and CDR2: MNHEY and SVGAGI. The CDR3 totals 15 residues.

This sequence joins TRBV5-4 and TRBJ2-1; D ambiguous. Per the germline V gene, CDR1 is SGHNT and CDR2 is YYREEE (reference sequence). The ends were cut back, 4 bases at V and 2 bases at J, with 7 bases in the middle. This CDR3 has 13 amino acids. In DNA, the CDR3 is TGTGCCAGCAGCAGTACTACCTACAATGAGCAGTTCTTC. It codes for CASSSTTYNEQFF.

The chain has TRBV7-9 and TRBJ1-3, with a possible D match to TRBD1 (6 bases). The germline V gene encodes CDR1 SEHNR and CDR2 FQNEAQ (reference sequence). V dropped 6 bases and J dropped 0 bases, with 12 bases sitting between them. CDR3 length: 15 residues. CDR3 amino acids: CASRFDRTSGNTIYF. The CDR3 coding sequence is TGTGCCAGCAGATTCGACAGGACCTCTGGAAACACCATATATTTT.

The CDR3 DNA reads TGCGCCAGCAGCTTTCTGACATCGAACACTGAAGCTTTCTTT. Translated: CASSFLTSNTEAFF. The chain has TRBV5-1 and TRBJ1-1; no reliable D call. The CDR3 loop spans 14 amino acids. Trimming shortened V by 2 bases and J by 1 base, and 9 bases separated the two germline ends. In germline, CDR1 is SGHRS, CDR2 YFSETQ.

This chain joins TRBV6-1 and TRBJ1-1; D remains ambiguous. V was clipped by 6 bases and J by 3 bases, with 5 bases between them. CDR1 and CDR2 from the germline V gene are MNHNS and SASEGT. This CDR3 has 11 amino acids. The CDR3 sequence is CASRQDTEAFF. The CDR3, as DNA: TGTGCCAGCAGGCAGGACACTGAAGCTTTCTTT.

The J gene is TRBJ1-4, the V gene TRBV2; possible D gene TRBD1, 6 bases. The CDR3 has 13 amino acids. Germline CDR1 SNHLY, CDR2 FYNNEI. Between the trimmed V and J ends, which lost 4 bases and 8 bases, there was a span of 11 bases. CDR3 DNA: TGTGCCAGCAGTGCAGGGGTTCGGGAAAAACTGTTTTTT. It encodes CASSAGVREKLFF.

V usage is TRBV11-2 and J usage is TRBJ2-7, with D tentatively TRBD1 (6 bases). Trimming pared 1 base from V and 7 bases from J, leaving 14 bases between. Germline V gene sequence: CDR1 SGHAT, CDR2 FQNNGV. The length of the CDR3 is 14 residues. The CDR3 coding sequence is TGTGCCAGCAGCTTAGTTGCGACAGGATCAGAGCAGTACTTC. Translated: CASSLVATGSEQYF.

The chain combines TRBV6-6 with TRBJ1-2, with D maybe TRBD1 (6 bases). Trimming removed 5 bases from V and 2 bases from J, with 12 bases in between. The CDR3 sequence is 14 residues long. From germline, CDR1 is MNHNY and CDR2 SVGAGI (reference sequence). CDR3 region: CASSPGQPNYGYTF. The CDR3 region has the DNA TGTGCCAGCAGTCCCGGACAGCCGAACTATGGCTACACCTTC.